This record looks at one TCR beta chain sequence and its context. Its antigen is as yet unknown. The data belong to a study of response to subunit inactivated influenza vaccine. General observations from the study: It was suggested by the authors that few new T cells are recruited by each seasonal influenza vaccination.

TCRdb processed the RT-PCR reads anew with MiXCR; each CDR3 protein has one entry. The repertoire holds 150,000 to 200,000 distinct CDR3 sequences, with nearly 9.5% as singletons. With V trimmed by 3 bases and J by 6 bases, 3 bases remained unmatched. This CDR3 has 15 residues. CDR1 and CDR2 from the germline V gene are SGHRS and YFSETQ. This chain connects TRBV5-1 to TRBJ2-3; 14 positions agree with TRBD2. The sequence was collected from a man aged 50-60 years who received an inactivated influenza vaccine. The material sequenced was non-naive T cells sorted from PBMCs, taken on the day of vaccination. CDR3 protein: CASSSRTSGGDTQYF. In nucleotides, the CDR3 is TGCGCCAGCAGCTCCAGGACTAGCGGGGGGGATACGCAGTATTTT.